There are many counts of the clone carrying this T cell receptor beta chain. Its matching antigen is unknown. The iRepertoire nested amplicon-rescue multiplex PCR amplified TCR alpha and beta CDR3s from RNA. One-step reverse transcription and amplification started from around 100-400 ng of tissue mRNA or PBMC total RNA. TCRdb redid the calling of the multiplex PCR reads with MiXCR, one entry per CDR3 protein. The table includes around 190,000 distinct CDR3 sequences, around 42% detected once. This entry is derived from a study of glioma-infiltrating T cells. Findings of the study overall: Tissue-blood divergence was below expectation in non-neoplastic patients, above in gliomas.

This sequence originates from a human donor with low-grade glioma or glioblastoma, undergoing nonglioma brain surgery, or in good health (not recorded which). Sequenced material: glioma tissue, nonneoplastic brain tissue, or PBMCs (not recorded which).

This CDR3 reads CASSQGTGYTF. The CDR3 nucleotides are TGTGCCAGCAGCCAGGGGACTGGCTACACCTTC. This rearrangement joins TRBV7-9 to TRBJ1-2; possible D gene TRBD1, 6 bases. Germline V CDR1 and CDR2: SEHNR, FQNEAQ (reference sequence). The CDR3 runs to 11 residues. Trimming removed 5 bases from V and 7 bases from J, with 8 bases in between.